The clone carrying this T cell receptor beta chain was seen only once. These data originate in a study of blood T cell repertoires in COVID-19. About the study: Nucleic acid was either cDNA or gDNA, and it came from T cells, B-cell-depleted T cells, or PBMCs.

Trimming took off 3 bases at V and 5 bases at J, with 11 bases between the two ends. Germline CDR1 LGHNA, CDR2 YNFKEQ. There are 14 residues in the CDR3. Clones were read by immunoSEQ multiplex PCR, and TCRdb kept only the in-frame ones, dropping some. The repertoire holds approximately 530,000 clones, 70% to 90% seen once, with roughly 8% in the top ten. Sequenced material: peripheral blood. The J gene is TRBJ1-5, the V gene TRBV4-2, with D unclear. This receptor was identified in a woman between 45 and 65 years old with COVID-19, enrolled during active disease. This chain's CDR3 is CASSHASGDQPQHF. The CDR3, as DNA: TGTGCCAGCAGCCACGCCAGCGGGGATCAGCCCCAGCATTTT.